This is a list of T cell receptor beta chains from one sample in a study of T cell responses to AZD1222 COVID-19 vaccine. Sequencing was performed with immunoSEQ multiplex PCR; in TCRdb, only in-frame clones are kept and a portion is missing. The data hold some 170,000 clones, with 85% to 90% observed a single time. The sample consisted of peripheral blood, taken on day 0 of AZD1222 vaccination. These receptors were obtained from an adult in good health. Both conserved end residues are part of each CDR3. The order of the fields is J gene, clone size, D gene, V gene, CDR3 DNA, CDR3 protein. A D gene is named only where the DNA matches it firmly. Size is stated for part of the rows, as once, few or many counts, or as a class when the clone is expanded.

J: TRBJ2-7; size: -; D: -; V: TRBV4-1; DNA: TGCGCCAGCAGCCCGGGCAAGGGTCTCCTGCTGTACGAGCAGTACTTC; CDR3: CASSPGKGLLLYEQYF
J: TRBJ1-2; size: -; D: -; V: TRBV19; DNA: TGTGCCAGTACTTTCGGTGACAACTATGGCTACACCTTC; CDR3: CASTFGDNYGYTF
J: TRBJ2-3; size: once; D: TRBD1; V: TRBV6-5; DNA: TGTGCCAGCAGCCGAACAGGGGCGACAGATACGCAGTATTTT; CDR3: CASSRTGATDTQYF
J: TRBJ1-2; size: -; D: TRBD1; V: TRBV27; DNA: TGTGCCAGCCGCCCAGGGGGCGCCCCTAACTATGGCTACACCTTC; CDR3: CASRPGGAPNYGYTF
J: TRBJ2-1; size: -; D: TRBD1; V: TRBV6-5; DNA: TGTGCCAGCAGGAGGACAGGGGACAATGAGCAGTTCTTC; CDR3: CASRRTGDNEQFF
J: TRBJ2-5; size: -; D: -; V: TRBV7-8; DNA: TGTGCCAGCAGCCAAAACCAAGAGACCCAGTACTTC; CDR3: CASSQNQETQYF
J: TRBJ2-7; size: -; D: TRBD2; V: TRBV4-2; DNA: TGTGCCAGCAGCCATCCCGGGACTAGCGCCAACGAGCAGTACTTC; CDR3: CASSHPGTSANEQYF
J: TRBJ2-3; size: -; D: TRBD2; V: TRBV28; DNA: TGTGCCAGCAGTTTAACAGGGACTAGGGGGACGGATACGCAGTATTTT; CDR3: CASSLTGTRGTDTQYF
J: TRBJ2-2; size: -; D: TRBD1; V: TRBV5-4; DNA: TGTGCCAGCAGACATGACAGGGGGGCCGGGGAGCTGTTTTTT; CDR3: CASRHDRGAGELFF
J: TRBJ2-3; size: -; D: TRBD2; V: TRBV3-1/TRBV3-2; DNA: TGTGCCAGCAGCCTCGGACTAGGAGAGGCCGATACGCAGTATTTT; CDR3: CASSLGLGEADTQYF
J: TRBJ2-1; size: -; D: TRBD2; V: TRBV28; DNA: TGTGCCAGCACCCTCGGGGGGTCAGGGTGGTCGAATGAGCAGTTCTTC; CDR3: CASTLGGSGWSNEQFF
J: TRBJ1-2; size: -; D: -; V: TRBV29-1; DNA: TGCAGCGTTGAAGATTGGACGGGGCGAGAGCGGAACTATGGCTACACCTTC; CDR3: CSVEDWTGRERNYGYTF
J: TRBJ2-1; size: -; D: TRBD2; V: TRBV9; DNA: TGTGCCAGCAGCGTTTCTGTTGGACTAGCGGGAAACGTTGAGCAGTTCTTC; CDR3: CASSVSVGLAGNVEQFF
J: TRBJ2-5; size: few; D: -; V: TRBV11-2; DNA: TGTGCCAGCAGCTTAGCCGGTTCCCCCGAGACCCAGTACTTC; CDR3: CASSLAGSPETQYF